This T cell receptor beta chain appears in the sequencing data of a study of cytomegalovirus exposure and HLA in healthy donors. Turning to the study itself: An earlier analysis identified approximately 120 million unique TCR beta sequences in some 180 million T cells. The study, taken as a whole, reports: Later, an analysis found that common viral pathogens appeared to be linked with several of the most significant clusters.

PCR amplification relied on 60 Vbeta primers (plus 13 Jbeta primers). The table came from immunoSEQ multiplex PCR; TCRdb's copy has only in-frame clones and leaves some out. Among 150,000 to 160,000 clones, around 82% were seen once, and the ten largest hold around 5.6%. This clone was observed once. Its antigen is as yet unknown. The sequenced sample consisted of PBMCs. The clonotype originates from a woman aged 40 to 49 in good health and CMV-seropositive.

The CDR3 loop is CASSTTGGMDTQYF. The CDR3 DNA reads as TGTGCCAGCAGCACGACAGGGGGAATGGATACGCAGTATTTT. The chain is built from TRBV7-9 and TRBJ2-3; 9 bases are shared with TRBD1. The CDR3 covers 14 residues. In germline, CDR1 is SEHNR, CDR2 FQNEAQ (reference sequence). Losses at the gene ends were 5 bases for V and 6 bases for J; bases not matched to a gene: 6.